This T cell receptor beta chain stems from a study of Graves' ophthalmopathy and Graves' hyperthyroidism. Those donors who had ophthalmopathy presented with moderate-to-severe activity, a CAS of ≥3, a NOSPECS of ≥4 and a duration under 3 months. Additional autoimmune diseases, uncontrolled infections, pregnancy or lactation disqualified patients. Scientists amplified the TCR beta CDR3 regions from RNA transcripts. Amplification began with first-round RT-PCR using HTBI primers, then second-round multiplex PCR was performed. One entry per CDR3 protein, called by TCRdb with MiXCR from the multiplex PCR reads. The table lists about 700,000 distinct CDR3 sequences, 35% to 50% of them singletons. The length of the CDR3 is 16 residues. CDR1 is MGHDK, CDR2 SYGVNS, per germline. Between the trimmed V and J ends, which lost 5 bases and 1 base, there was a span of 18 bases.

The TCR sequence derives from an adult man with Graves' ophthalmopathy. The chain joins TRBV25-1 to TRBJ2-7; the D gene is possibly TRBD1 (6 bases). The material sequenced was peripheral blood. The CDR3 here is CASSFSRGSKSYEQYF. CDR3 coding DNA: TGTGCCAGCAGTTTCTCGAGGGGGTCTAAGTCCTACGAGCAGTACTTC.